This T cell receptor beta chain originates from a study of T-cell reconstitution after alpha-beta-depleted transplantation in children. The table lists this clonotype with many counts. What it binds is unknown. Overall study results and limits: Reported findings indicate that, about two months after transplant, alpha-beta T cells came from several hundred expanded clones, which were derived from non-depleted graft cells. Where some patients showed high TCRbeta diversity at day 60, it came from recipient T cells and thymic progenitors that had survived. Among T cells one year after transplant, newly produced cells accounted for most counts and diversity.

The TCRbeta library was prepared with unique molecular identifiers. TCRdb itself ran the PCR reads through MiXCR, one entry per CDR3 protein. Altogether roughly 200,000 distinct CDR3 sequences are present, about 7% being singletons, with the ten largest covering 5.5%. The sequencing used PBMCs, collected before TCRalphabeta/CD19-depleted stem cell transplant. The receptor was isolated from a boy aged 2 to 9 with acute lymphoblastic leukemia, due to receive a stem cell transplant.

The CDR3 sequence: CASSSPQGLAKNIQYF. CDR3 bases: TGTGCCAGCAGTTCGCCACAGGGTCTAGCCAAAAACATTCAGTACTTC. The V gene is TRBV28, the J gene TRBJ2-4; a possible D gene is TRBD1 (6 bases). V dropped 4 bases and J dropped 0 bases, with 13 bases sitting between them. CDR3 length: 16 amino acids. Germline V CDR1 and CDR2: MDHEN, SYDVKM.